The present T cell receptor (beta chain) was sequenced within a study of regulatory T cells in long-lasting Graves disease. General study findings and limits: Persistent disease favored TRBV28, TRBJ1-2 and TRBJ2-5.

There are 13 residues in the CDR3. Germline V gives CDR1 SQVTM, CDR2 ANQGSEA. V shed 8 bases and J 9 bases; nucleotides not matched to a gene: 10. According to the study, TCR beta libraries were built with iRepertoire HTBI primers and CDR3-region Arm-PCR. TCRdb itself ran the multiplex PCR reads through MiXCR, one entry per CDR3 protein. The repertoire holds around 400,000 distinct CDR3 sequences, with around 15% as singletons. The sample's time point: newly diagnosed GD, antithyroid drugs for less than 3 months. Making the TCR library involved RNA that had been extracted from PBMCs. Worth noting for this clonotype: Its antigen is not identified.

This clonotype was sampled from a female donor with Graves disease. This sequence joins TRBV29-1 and TRBJ2-1; 10 nucleotides line up with TRBD2. The sequenced sample was peripheral blood mononuclear cells (PBMCs), obtained at new diagnosis, from a patient treated with antithyroid drugs. The chain's CDR3 is CSSSGRADGEQFF. The CDR3 DNA sequence: TGCAGCTCCAGCGGGAGGGCCGACGGTGAGCAGTTCTTC.